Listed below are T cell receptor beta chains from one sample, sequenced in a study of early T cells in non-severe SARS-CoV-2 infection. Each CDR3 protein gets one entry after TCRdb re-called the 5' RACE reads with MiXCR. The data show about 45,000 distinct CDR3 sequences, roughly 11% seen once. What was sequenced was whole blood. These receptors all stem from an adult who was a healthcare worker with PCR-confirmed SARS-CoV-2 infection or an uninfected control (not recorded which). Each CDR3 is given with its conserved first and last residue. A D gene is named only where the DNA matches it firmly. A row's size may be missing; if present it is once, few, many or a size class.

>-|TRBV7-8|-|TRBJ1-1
CASSRRQDTEAFF
TGTGCCAGCAGCCGGAGACAGGACACTGAAGCTTTCTTT
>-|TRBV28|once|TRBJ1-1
CASRYQAGHKNTEAFF
TGTGCCAGCAGATACCAAGCGGGACACAAGAACACTGAAGCTTTCTTT
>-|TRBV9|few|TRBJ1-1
CASSGSPNTEAFF
TGTGCCAGCAGCGGTTCACCGAACACTGAAGCTTTCTTT
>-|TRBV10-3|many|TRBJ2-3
CAISGNTDTQYF
TGTGCCATCAGTGGGAACACAGATACGCAGTATTTT
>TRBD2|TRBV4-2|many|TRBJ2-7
CASSQGLAGVYEQYF
TGTGCCAGCAGCCAAGGACTAGCGGGAGTCTACGAGCAGTACTTC
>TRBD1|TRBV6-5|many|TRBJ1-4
CASSYIRGANEKLFF
TGTGCCAGCAGTTACATCAGGGGGGCGAATGAAAAACTGTTTTTT
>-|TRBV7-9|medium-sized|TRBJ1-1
CASSRGTQNTEAFF
TGTGCCAGCAGCCGAGGGACTCAGAACACTGAAGCTTTCTTT
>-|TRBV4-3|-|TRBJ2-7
CASSQGDEQYF
TGCGCCAGCAGCCAAGGTGACGAGCAGTACTTC
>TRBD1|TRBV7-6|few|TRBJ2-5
CASSSWGQKETQYF
TGTGCCAGCAGCTCCTGGGGACAGAAAGAGACCCAGTACTTC
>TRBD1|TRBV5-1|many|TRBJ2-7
CASSARQGSYEQYF
TGCGCCAGCAGCGCCCGACAGGGCTCCTACGAGCAGTACTTC
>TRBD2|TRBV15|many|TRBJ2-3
CATSRVGQREYIYTQYF
TGTGCCACCAGCAGAGTTGGGCAGCGGGAGTACATTTATACGCAGTATTTT
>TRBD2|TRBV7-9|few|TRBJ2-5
CASSLSSGMSQETQYF
TGTGCCAGCAGCTTGTCTAGCGGGATGTCCCAAGAGACCCAGTACTTC
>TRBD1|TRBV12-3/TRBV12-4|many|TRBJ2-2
CASSTTGTGELFF
TGTGCCAGCAGTACGACAGGGACCGGGGAGCTGTTTTTT
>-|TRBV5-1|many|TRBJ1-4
CASSMDIATNEKLFF
TGCGCCAGCAGTATGGACATTGCAACTAATGAAAAACTGTTTTTT
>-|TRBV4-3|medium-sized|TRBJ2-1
CASSQDESSASYNEQFF
TGCGCCAGCAGCCAAGATGAGTCCAGCGCCTCCTACAATGAGCAGTTCTTC
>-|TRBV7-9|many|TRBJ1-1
CASSPRVTEAFF
TGTGCCAGCAGCCCCCGCGTAACTGAAGCTTTCTTT
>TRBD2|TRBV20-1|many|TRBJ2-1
CSAEPLAGGQGNEQFF
TGCAGTGCCGAGCCCCTAGCGGGAGGGCAGGGAAATGAGCAGTTCTTC
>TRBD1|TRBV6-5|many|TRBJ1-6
CASSRDRLSPLHF
TGTGCCAGCAGTCGGGACAGGCTGTCACCCCTCCACTTT